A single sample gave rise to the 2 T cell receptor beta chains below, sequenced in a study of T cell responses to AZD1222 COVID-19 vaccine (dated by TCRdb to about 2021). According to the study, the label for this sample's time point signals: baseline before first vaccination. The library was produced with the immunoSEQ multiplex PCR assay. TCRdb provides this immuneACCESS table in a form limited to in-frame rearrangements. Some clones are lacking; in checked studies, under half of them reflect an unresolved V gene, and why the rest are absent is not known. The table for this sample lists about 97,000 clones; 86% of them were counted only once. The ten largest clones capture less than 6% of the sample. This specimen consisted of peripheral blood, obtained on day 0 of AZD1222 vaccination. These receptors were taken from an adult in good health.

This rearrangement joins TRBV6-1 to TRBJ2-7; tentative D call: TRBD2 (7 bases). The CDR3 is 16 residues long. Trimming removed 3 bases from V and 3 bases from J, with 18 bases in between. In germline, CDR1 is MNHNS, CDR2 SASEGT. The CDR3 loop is CASSDTGGGGFYEQYF. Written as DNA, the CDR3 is TGTGCCAGCAGTGATACGGGGGGCGGCGGGTTCTACGAGCAGTACTTC.

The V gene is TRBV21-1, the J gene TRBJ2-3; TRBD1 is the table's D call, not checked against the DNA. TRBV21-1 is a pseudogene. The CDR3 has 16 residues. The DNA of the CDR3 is TGTGCCAGCAGGAAAGACCGGGACAGGGGGCCAGATACGCAGTATTTT. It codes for CASRKDRDRGPDTQYF.